This TCR beta chain was sequenced in a study of CD8+ T cells in alopecia areata. Isolated RNA was reverse transcribed into cDNA used as the sequencing template. Profiling relied on immunoSEQ multiplex PCR, and the TCRdb table lists in-frame clones only, not all of them. The sample consists of 110,000 to 150,000 clones, about 60% of them appearing once. Study-wide results and limits: Patients displayed less clarity in TCR sharing than mice, a finding possibly related to HLA.

This clone was recorded a few times. Its specificity is not known. The sequencing used CD4+ T cells sorted from blood, collected at week 0. The clonotype originates from a human donor with alopecia areata.

CDR3 sequence reads: CASSPAALGTGELFF. The CDR3 DNA follows: TGTGCCAGCAGCCCCGCCGCGCTTGGCACCGGGGAGCTGTTTTTT. V gene TRBV5-4 combines with J gene TRBJ2-2, with D hard to call. With 4 bases removed from V and 4 bases from J, the gap between germline ends came to 14 bases. Germline values: CDR1 SGHNT, CDR2 YYREEE (reference sequence). CDR3 length equals 15 residues.